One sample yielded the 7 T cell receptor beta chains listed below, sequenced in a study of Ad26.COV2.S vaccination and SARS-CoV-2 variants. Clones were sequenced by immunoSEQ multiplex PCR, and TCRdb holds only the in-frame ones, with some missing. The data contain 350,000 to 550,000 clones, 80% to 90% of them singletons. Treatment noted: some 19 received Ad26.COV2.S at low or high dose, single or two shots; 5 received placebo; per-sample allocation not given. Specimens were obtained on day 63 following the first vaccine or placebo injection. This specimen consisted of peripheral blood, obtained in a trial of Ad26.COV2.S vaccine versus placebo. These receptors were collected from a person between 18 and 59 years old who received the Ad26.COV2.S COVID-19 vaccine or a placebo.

DNA of the CDR3: TGTGCCAGCAGCCAAGTTGGATGGGATCAGCCCCAGCATTTT. It codes for CASSQVGWDQPQHF. J is TRBJ1-5 and V is TRBV3-1 (or the pseudogene TRBV3-2); D remains unclear. This CDR3 has 14 amino acids. Germline assignment: CDR1 LGHDT and CDR2 YNNKEL (reference sequence). V lost 1 base to trimming and J lost 5 bases, with 9 bases between them.

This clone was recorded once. CDR3 sequence (DNA): TGTGCCAGCAGCTTTTGGGCAGGGGGTTACGAGCAGTACGTC. It specifies CASSFWAGGYEQYV. This rearrangement joins TRBV7-8 to TRBJ2-7; 7 bases line up with TRBD1. The CDR3 contains 14 residues. Germline assignment: CDR1 SGHVS and CDR2 FQNEAQ. Losses at the gene ends were 3 bases for V and 4 bases for J; bases not matched to a gene: 6.

Here the CDR3 DNA reads TGTGCCAGTAGCCCAGTCCCGGGACGGGTAAGTCAGCCCCAGCATTTT. Amino acid sequence: CASSPVPGRVSQPQHF. The chain joins TRBV19 to TRBJ1-5; D might be TRBD1 (5 bases). The germline V gene has CDR1 LNHDA and CDR2 SQIVND (reference sequence). CDR3 size: 16 residues. Deletions cut 6 bases from V and 6 bases from J, with 21 bases between.

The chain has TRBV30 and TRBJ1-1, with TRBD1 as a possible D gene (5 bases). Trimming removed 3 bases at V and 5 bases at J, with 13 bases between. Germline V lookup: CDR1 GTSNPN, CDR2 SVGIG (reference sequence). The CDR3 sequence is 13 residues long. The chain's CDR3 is CAWSGMGRTEAFF. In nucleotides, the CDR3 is TGTGCCTGGAGCGGAATGGGACGGACTGAAGCTTTCTTT. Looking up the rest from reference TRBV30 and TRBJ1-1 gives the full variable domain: SQTIHQWPATLVQPVGSPLSLECTVEGTSNPNLYWYRQAAGRGLQLLFYSVGIGQISSEVPQNLSASRPQDRQFILSSKKLLLSDSGFYLCAWSGMGRTEAFFGQGTRLTVV.

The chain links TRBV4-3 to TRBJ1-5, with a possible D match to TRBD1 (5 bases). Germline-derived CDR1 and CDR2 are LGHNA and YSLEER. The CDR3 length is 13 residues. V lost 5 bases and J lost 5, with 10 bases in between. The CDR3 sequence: CASSETGDQPQHF. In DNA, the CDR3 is TGCGCCAGCAGCGAAACGGGGGATCAGCCCCAGCATTTT.

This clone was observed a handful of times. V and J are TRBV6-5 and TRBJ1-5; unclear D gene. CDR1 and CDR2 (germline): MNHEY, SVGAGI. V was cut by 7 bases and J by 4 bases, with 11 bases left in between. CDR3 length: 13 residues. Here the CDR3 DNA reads TGTGCCAGCATGGACCCCACAAATCAGCCCCAGCATTTT. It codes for CASMDPTNQPQHF.

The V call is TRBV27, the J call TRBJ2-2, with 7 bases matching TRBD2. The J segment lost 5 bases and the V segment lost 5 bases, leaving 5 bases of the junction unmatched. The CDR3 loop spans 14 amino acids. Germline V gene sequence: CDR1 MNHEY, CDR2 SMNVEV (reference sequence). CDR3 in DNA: TGTGCCAGCAGTCGCGGGGAGGGGACCGGGGAGCTGTTTTTT. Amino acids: CASSRGEGTGELFF.